This T cell receptor beta chain was found in a study of control samples from healthy donors and cancer patients. Some clones are missing from TCRdb's copy, which holds only in-frame ones; the method was immunoSEQ multiplex PCR. Here the sample spans around 51,000 clones, 75% to 90% being singletons. Per germline, CDR1 MDHEN and CDR2 SYDVKM. Trimming shortened V by 3 bases and J by 3 bases, and 11 bases separated the two germline ends. The CDR3 loop spans 14 amino acids. V and J are TRBV28 and TRBJ1-2; TRBD1 might be the D (6 bases). This TCR was sampled from a man between 65 and 79 years old in good health. The source material was blood. DNA for the CDR3: TGTGCCAGCAGTTTCAGGGGCCGGGACTATGGCTACACCTTC. It codes for CASSFRGRDYGYTF.